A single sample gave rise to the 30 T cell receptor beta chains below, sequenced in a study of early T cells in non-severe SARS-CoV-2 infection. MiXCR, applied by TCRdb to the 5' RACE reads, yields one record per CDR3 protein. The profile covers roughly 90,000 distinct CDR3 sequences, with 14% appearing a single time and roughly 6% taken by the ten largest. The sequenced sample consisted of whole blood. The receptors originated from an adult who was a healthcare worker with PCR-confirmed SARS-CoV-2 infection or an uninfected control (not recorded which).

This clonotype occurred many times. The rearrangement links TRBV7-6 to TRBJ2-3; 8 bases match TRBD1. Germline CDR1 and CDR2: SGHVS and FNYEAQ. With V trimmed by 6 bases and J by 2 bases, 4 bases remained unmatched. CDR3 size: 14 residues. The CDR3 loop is CASRGQGNTDTQYF. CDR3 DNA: TGTGCCAGCAGAGGACAGGGAAACACAGATACGCAGTATTTT.

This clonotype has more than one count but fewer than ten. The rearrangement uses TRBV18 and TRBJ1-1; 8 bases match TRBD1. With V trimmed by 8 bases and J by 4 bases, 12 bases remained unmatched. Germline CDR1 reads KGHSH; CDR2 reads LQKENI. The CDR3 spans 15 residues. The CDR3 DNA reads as TGTGCCAGCGCGAAGTTTCAGGGGGCGATCACTGAAGCTTTCTTT. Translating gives CASAKFQGAITEAFF.

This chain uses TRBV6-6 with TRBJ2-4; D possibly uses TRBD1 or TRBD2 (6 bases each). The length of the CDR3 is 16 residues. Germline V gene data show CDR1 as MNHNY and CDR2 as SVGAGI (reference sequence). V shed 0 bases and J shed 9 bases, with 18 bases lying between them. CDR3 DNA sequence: TGTGCCAGCAGTTACTCGGGGGGCCGGGACGAGGGCATTCAGTACTTC. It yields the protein CASSYSGGRDEGIQYF.

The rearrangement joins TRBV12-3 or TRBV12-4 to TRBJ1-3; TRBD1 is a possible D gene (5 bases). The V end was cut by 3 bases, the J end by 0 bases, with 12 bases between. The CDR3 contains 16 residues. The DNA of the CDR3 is TGTGCCAGCAGTTTCGAGACAGCCCGCTCTGGAAACACCATATATTTT. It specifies CASSFETARSGNTIYF.

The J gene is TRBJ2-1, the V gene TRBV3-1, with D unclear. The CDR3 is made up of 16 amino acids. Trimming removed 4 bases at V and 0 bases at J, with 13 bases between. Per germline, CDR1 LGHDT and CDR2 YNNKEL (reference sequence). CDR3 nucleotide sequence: TGTGCCAGCAGCCGAGAAGGCTGGAGCTCCTACAATGAGCAGTTCTTC. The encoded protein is CASSREGWSSYNEQFF.

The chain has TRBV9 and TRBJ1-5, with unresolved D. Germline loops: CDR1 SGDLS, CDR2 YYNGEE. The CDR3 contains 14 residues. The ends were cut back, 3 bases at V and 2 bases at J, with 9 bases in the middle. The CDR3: CASSETAGNQPQHF. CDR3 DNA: TGTGCCAGCAGCGAGACGGCGGGCAATCAGCCCCAGCATTTT.

CDR3 bases: TGCAGCGTTGAAAGGGGGCCGGCTAGCACAGATACGCAGTATTTT. It is translated as CSVERGPASTDTQYF. The chain carries TRBV29-1 and TRBJ2-3; 7 positions agree with TRBD1. Germline CDR1 SQVTM, CDR2 ANQGSEA. The CDR3 consists of 15 residues. The V segment lost 2 bases and the J segment 0 bases; nucleotides outside the gene matches: 5.

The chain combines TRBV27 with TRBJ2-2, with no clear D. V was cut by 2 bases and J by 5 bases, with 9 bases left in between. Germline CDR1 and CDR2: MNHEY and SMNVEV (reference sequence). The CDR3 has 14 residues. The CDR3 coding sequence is TGTGCCAGCAGTTTAGGTCGGGCGACCGGGGAGCTGTTTTTT. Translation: CASSLGRATGELFF.

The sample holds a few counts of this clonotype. CDR3 in amino acids: CASSYTGLYQETQYF. The DNA of the CDR3 is TGTGCCAGCAGTTATACCGGACTATACCAAGAGACCCAGTACTTC. The V call is TRBV6-5, the J call TRBJ2-5, with D perhaps matching TRBD2 (6 bases). This CDR3 spans 15 amino acids. The germline gives CDR1 MNHEY, CDR2 SVGAGI. The V end lost 3 bases, the J end lost 0 bases, and 11 bases lay between the germline ends.

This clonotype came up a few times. The DNA of the CDR3 is TGTGCCAGCAGCAGACAGGGGGCTCGCTATGGCTACACCTTC. Protein sequence: CASSRQGARYGYTF. The chain recombines TRBV6-2 or TRBV6-3 with TRBJ1-2, with TRBD1 matching 10 bases. Germline CDR1 is MNHEY and CDR2 is SVGEGT. The CDR3 extends over 14 amino acids. J gave up 4 bases and V 6 bases, and 5 bases lay outside the gene matches.

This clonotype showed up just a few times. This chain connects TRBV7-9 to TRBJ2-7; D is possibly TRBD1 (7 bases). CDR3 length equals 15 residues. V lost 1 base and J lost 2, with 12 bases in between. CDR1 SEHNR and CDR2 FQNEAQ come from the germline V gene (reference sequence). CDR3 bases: TGTGCCAGCAGCTTAGTTGCGGGGACAGCCTACGAGCAGTACTTC. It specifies CASSLVAGTAYEQYF.

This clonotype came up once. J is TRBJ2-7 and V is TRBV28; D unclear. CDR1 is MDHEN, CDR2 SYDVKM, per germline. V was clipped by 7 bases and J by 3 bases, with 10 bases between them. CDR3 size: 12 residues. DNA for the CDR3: TGTGCCAGCACCCCCGATCACTACGAGCAGTACTTC. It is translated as CASTPDHYEQYF. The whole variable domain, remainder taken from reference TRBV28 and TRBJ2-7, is DVKVTQSSRYLVKRTGEKVFLECVQDMDHENMFWYRQDPGLGLRLIYFSYDVKMKEKGDIPEGYSVSREKKERFSLILESASTNQTSMYLCASTPDHYEQYFGPGTRLTVT.

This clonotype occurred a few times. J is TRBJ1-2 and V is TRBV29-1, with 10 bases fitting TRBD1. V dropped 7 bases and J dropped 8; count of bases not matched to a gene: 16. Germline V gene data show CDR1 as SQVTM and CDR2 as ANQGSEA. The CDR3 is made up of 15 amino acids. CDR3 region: CSATKPGQGQEGYTF. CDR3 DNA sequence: TGCAGCGCCACGAAACCGGGACAGGGGCAAGAGGGCTACACCTTC. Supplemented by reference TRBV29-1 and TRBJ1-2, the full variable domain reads SAVISQKPSRDICQRGTSLTIQCQVDSQVTMMFWYRQQPGQSLTLIATANQGSEATYESGFVIDKFPISRPNLTFSTLTVSNMSPEDSSIYLCSATKPGQGQEGYTFGSGTRLTVV.

The CDR3 spells CASSLGQGKYGYTF. The CDR3 DNA reads as TGTGCCAGCAGTTTAGGACAGGGGAAGTATGGCTACACCTTC. This rearrangement joins TRBV28 to TRBJ1-2, with TRBD1 matching over 9 bases. The V gene's germline CDR1 is MDHEN and CDR2 SYDVKM. With 2 bases clipped from V and 5 bases from J, the junction kept 3 bases outside the gene matches. The CDR3 contains 14 residues.

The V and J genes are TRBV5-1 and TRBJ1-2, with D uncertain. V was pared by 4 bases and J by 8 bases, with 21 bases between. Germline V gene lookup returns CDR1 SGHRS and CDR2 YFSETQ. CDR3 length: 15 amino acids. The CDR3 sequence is CASSEGPGYPQGYTF. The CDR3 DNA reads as TGCGCCAGCAGCGAAGGACCGGGTTATCCGCAAGGCTACACCTTC. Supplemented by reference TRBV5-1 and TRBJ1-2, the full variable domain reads KAGVTQTPRYLIKTRGQQVTLSCSPISGHRSVSWYQQTPGQGLQFLFEYFSETQRNKGNFPGRFSGRQFSNSRSEMNVSTLELGDSALYLCASSEGPGYPQGYTFGSGTRLTVV.

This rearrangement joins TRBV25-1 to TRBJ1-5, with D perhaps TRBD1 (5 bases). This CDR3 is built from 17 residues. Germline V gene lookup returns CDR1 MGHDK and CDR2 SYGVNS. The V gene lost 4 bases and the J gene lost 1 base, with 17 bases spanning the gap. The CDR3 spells CASSGVWGDASNQPQHF. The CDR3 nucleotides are TGTGCCAGCAGTGGGGTGTGGGGGGATGCGAGCAATCAGCCCCAGCATTTT.

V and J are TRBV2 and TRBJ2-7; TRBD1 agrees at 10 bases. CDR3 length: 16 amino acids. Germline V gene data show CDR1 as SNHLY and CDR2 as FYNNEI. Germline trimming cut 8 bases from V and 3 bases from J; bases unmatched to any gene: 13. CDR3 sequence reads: CASSGQGFNQDYEQYF. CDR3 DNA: TGTGCCAGCTCGGGACAGGGGTTCAATCAGGACTACGAGCAGTACTTC.

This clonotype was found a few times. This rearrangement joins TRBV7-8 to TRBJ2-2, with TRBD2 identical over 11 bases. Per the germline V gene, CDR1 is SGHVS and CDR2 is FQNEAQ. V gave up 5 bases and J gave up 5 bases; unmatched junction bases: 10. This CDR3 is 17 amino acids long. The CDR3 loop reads CASSPFSGGAGTGELFF. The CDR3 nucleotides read TGTGCCAGCAGCCCATTTAGCGGGGGGGCTGGTACCGGGGAGCTGTTTTTT.

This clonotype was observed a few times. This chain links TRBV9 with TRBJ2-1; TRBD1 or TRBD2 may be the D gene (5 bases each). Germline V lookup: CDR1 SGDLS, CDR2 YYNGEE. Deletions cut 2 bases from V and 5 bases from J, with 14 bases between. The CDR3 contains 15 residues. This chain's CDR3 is CASSVSGTSNNEQFF. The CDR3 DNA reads TGTGCCAGCAGCGTTTCCGGGACGAGCAACAATGAGCAGTTCTTC.

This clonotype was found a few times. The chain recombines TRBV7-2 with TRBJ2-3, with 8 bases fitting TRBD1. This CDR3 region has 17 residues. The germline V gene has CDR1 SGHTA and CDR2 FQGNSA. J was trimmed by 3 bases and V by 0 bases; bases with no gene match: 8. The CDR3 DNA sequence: TGTGCCAGCAGCTTAGCTAGGCAGGGGGCGAAGACAGATACGCAGTATTTT. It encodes CASSLARQGAKTDTQYF.

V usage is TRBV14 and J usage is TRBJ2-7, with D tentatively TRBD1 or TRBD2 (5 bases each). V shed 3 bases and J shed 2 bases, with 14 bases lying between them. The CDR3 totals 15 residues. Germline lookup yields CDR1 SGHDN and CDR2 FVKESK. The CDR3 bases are TGTGCCAGCAGCCAGGGGCTAGCTCCTGCCTACGAGCAGTACTTC. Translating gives CASSQGLAPAYEQYF.

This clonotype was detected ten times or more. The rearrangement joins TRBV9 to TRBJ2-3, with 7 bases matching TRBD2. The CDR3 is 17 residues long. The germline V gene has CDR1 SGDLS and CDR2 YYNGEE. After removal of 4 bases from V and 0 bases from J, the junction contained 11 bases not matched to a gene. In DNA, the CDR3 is TGTGCCAGCAGCCCCCCGAGGGCTAGCGGTAGCACAGATACGCAGTATTTT. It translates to CASSPPRASGSTDTQYF.

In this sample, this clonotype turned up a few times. The CDR3 nucleotides read TGCAGCGTTGAACCCCAGGGGGGTGAGCAGTTCTTC. Translated: CSVEPQGGEQFF. V usage is TRBV29-1 and J usage is TRBJ2-1, with a tentative D call TRBD1 (7 bases). Germline CDR1 SQVTM, CDR2 ANQGSEA. The CDR3 runs to 12 residues. Trimming cost V 2 bases and J 9 bases, with 11 bases left between them.

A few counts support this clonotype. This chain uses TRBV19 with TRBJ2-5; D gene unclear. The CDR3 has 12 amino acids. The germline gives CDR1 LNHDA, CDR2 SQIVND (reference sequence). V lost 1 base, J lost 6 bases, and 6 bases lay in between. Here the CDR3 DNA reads TGTGCCAGTAGTATAGGCAGACAGACCCAGTACTTC. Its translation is CASSIGRQTQYF.

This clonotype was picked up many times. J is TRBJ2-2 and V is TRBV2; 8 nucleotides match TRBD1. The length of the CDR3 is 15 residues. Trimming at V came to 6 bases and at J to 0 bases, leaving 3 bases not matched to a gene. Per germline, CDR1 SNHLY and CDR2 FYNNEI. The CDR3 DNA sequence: TGTGCCAGCAGGTGGACAGGGACGAACACCGGGGAGCTGTTTTTT. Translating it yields CASRWTGTNTGELFF.

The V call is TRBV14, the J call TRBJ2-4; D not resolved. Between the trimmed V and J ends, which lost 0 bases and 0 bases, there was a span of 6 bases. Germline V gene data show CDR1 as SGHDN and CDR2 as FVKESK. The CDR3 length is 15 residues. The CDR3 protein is CASSQEGPAKNIQYF. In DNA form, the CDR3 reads TGTGCCAGCAGCCAAGAGGGCCCAGCCAAAAACATTCAGTACTTC.

The CDR3 coding sequence is TGCAGTGCTAGAGGAGGGACAGGGGGCCCAGATACGCAGTATTTT. This encodes CSARGGTGGPDTQYF. The chain uses TRBV20-1 and TRBJ2-3, with 12 bases fitting TRBD1. J gave up 4 bases and V 1 base, and 3 bases lay outside the gene matches. The germline V gene encodes CDR1 DFQATT and CDR2 SNEGSKA (reference sequence). This CDR3 region has 15 residues.

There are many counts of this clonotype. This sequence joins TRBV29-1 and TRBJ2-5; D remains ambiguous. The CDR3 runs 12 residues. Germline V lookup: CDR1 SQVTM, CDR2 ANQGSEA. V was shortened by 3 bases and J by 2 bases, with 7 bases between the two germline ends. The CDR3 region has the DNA TGCAGCGTTGAGCCGCGGCAAGAGACCCAGTACTTC. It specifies CSVEPRQETQYF.

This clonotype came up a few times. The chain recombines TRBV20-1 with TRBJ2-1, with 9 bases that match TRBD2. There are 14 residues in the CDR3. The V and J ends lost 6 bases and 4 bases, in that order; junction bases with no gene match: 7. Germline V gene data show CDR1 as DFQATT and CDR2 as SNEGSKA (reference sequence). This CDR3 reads CSAHPSGVYNEQFF. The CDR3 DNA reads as TGCAGTGCGCATCCTAGCGGGGTGTACAATGAGCAGTTCTTC.

CDR3 in DNA: TGTGCCTGGAGTCCCGCCCTAGGTGGACTGAACACCGGGGAGCTGTTTTTT. Protein sequence: CAWSPALGGLNTGELFF. The rearrangement uses TRBV30 and TRBJ2-2, with D tentatively TRBD2 (5 bases). CDR1 and CDR2 from the germline V gene are GTSNPN and SVGIG (reference sequence). Trimming cost V 2 bases and J 1 base, with 17 bases left between them. The CDR3 spans 17 residues.